The 23 T cell receptor beta chains below come from one sample, sequenced in a study of neurological immune-mediated disorders. MiXCR, applied by TCRdb to the 5' RACE reads, yields one record per CDR3 protein. The sample contains under 70,000 distinct CDR3 sequences, 3% to 4% of which appear only once. Sequencing input: PBMCs. The receptors were sampled from a woman aged 55-70 years with multiple sclerosis.

In its sample, this clonotype was seen many times. The chain recombines TRBV5-1 with TRBJ2-4; the D call may be TRBD1 or TRBD2 (6 bases each). V was shortened by 4 bases and J by 0 bases, with 17 bases between the two germline ends. The CDR3 loop spans 17 amino acids. In germline, CDR1 is SGHRS, CDR2 YFSETQ. The CDR3 sequence is CASSGRPGALAKNIQYF. The CDR3 DNA follows: TGCGCCAGCAGCGGCCGGCCGGGGGCACTAGCCAAAAACATTCAGTACTTC.

This clonotype has a count of ten or more. This chain uses TRBV5-1 with TRBJ2-6, with 8 bases aligning to TRBD1. This CDR3 has 15 amino acids. Germline V CDR1 and CDR2: SGHRS, YFSETQ. The ends lost 8 bases at V and 1 base at J; junction bases unmatched: 5. CDR3: CASSQGASGANVLTF. The CDR3, as DNA: TGCGCCAGTTCGCAGGGGGCATCTGGGGCCAACGTCCTGACTTTC.

This clonotype occurred many times. This sequence joins TRBV7-6 and TRBJ2-3; D is possibly TRBD1 (5 bases). This CDR3 spans 14 amino acids. Germline V gene sequence: CDR1 SGHVS, CDR2 FNYEAQ. With 1 base removed from V and 7 bases from J, the gap between germline ends came to 12 bases. The CDR3: CASSLGTNVNTQYF. In nucleotides, the CDR3 is TGTGCCAGCAGCTTAGGGACAAACGTAAATACGCAGTATTTT.

This clonotype was found many times. The J gene is TRBJ1-4, the V gene TRBV7-9; 9 bases are a match to TRBD1. The V gene end was trimmed by 3 bases and the J gene end by 8 bases; junction bases not matched to a gene: 4. Germline CDR1 SEHNR, CDR2 FQNEAQ (reference sequence). This CDR3 contains 14 residues. The CDR3 region is CASSLDRGREKLFF. For the CDR3, the DNA is TGTGCCAGCAGCTTGGACAGGGGTCGGGAAAAACTGTTTTTT.

This clonotype showed up many times. For the CDR3, the DNA is TGTGCCAGCAGCGTAGGTAGCGGAGGAAGCTCCTACAATGAGCAGTTCTTC. Its translation is CASSVGSGGSSYNEQFF. This chain connects TRBV9 to TRBJ2-1; a weak D match, TRBD2 (6 bases). Germline loops: CDR1 SGDLS, CDR2 YYNGEE. V dropped 0 bases and J dropped 0 bases, with 13 bases sitting between them. The CDR3 runs to 17 residues. The full variable domain, with the rest looked up from reference TRBV9 and TRBJ2-1, is DSGVTQTPKHLITATGQRVTLRCSPRSGDLSVYWYQQSLDQGLQFLIQYYNGEERAKGNILERFSAQQFPDLHSELNLSSLELGDSALYFCASSVGSGGSSYNEQFFGPGTRLTVL.

This clonotype was seen at least ten times. The chain has TRBV6-5 and TRBJ1-5; D perhaps matches TRBD1 (5 bases). This CDR3 comprises 15 residues. CDR1 is MNHEY and CDR2 is SVGAGI in the germline V gene. Trimming pared 2 bases from V and 7 bases from J, leaving 15 bases between. Here the CDR3 reads CASSYGQGVGQPQHF. CDR3 sequence (DNA): TGTGCCAGCAGTTACGGGCAGGGTGTCGGGCAGCCCCAGCATTTT.

This clonotype has at least ten counts. This chain uses TRBV20-1 with TRBJ2-5; D gene uncertain. CDR3 length: 12 amino acids. Per the germline V gene, CDR1 is DFQATT and CDR2 is SNEGSKA (reference sequence). The V and J ends lost 1 base and 5 bases respectively, with 8 bases between them. CDR3: CSARVGVETQYF. The CDR3 DNA reads as TGCAGTGCTAGAGTCGGCGTGGAGACCCAGTACTTC.

This clonotype showed up many times. The chain is built from TRBV7-9 and TRBJ1-4; TRBD1 is a possible D gene (5 bases). The V gene lost 1 base and the J gene lost 8 bases, with 11 bases spanning the gap. CDR3 length: 14 residues. CDR1 and CDR2 from the germline V gene are SEHNR and FQNEAQ (reference sequence). DNA for the CDR3: TGTGCCAGCAGCTTAGGGAGCGACAGAGAAAAACTGTTTTTT. The encoded protein is CASSLGSDREKLFF.

This clonotype was counted at least ten times. The chain has TRBV5-1 and TRBJ1-6; D is ambiguous. Trimming pared 2 bases from V and 7 bases from J, leaving 7 bases between. This CDR3 region has 13 residues. Germline loops: CDR1 SGHRS, CDR2 YFSETQ. Written as DNA, the CDR3 is TGCGCCAGCAGCTTAGGCAGAAATTCACCCCTCCACTTT. Translating gives CASSLGRNSPLHF.

V usage is TRBV5-8 and J usage is TRBJ1-5; D call uncertain. This CDR3 has 15 residues. The V and J ends lost 1 base and 0 bases respectively, with 8 bases between them. Germline V gene data show CDR1 as SGHTS and CDR2 as YDEGEE. Written as DNA, the CDR3 is TGTGCCAGCAGCTTGTGGGATTATAGCAATCAGCCCCAGCATTTT. It translates to CASSLWDYSNQPQHF.

This clonotype was picked up many times. The V and J genes are TRBV20-1 and TRBJ1-2; D might be TRBD1 (5 bases). CDR1 is DFQATT and CDR2 is SNEGSKA in the germline V gene (reference sequence). V gave up 6 bases and J gave up 6 bases, with 11 bases separating them. There are 11 residues in the CDR3. CDR3 DNA: TGCAGTGCGCCCAGGGAAAATGGCTACACCTTC. This encodes CSAPRENGYTF.

This clonotype was observed many times. This chain links TRBV7-2 with TRBJ2-5; 8 bases agree with TRBD2. CDR1 SGHTA and CDR2 FQGNSA come from the germline V gene. CDR3 size: 16 residues. J gave up 2 bases and V 2 bases, and 7 bases lay outside the gene matches. The CDR3 nucleotides read TGTGCCAGCAGCTTATGGCCTTTAGCGGGACAAGAGACCCAGTACTTC. As protein: CASSLWPLAGQETQYF.

This clonotype was seen at least ten times. This chain joins TRBV12-3 or TRBV12-4 and TRBJ2-7; 11 nucleotides agree with TRBD2. Trimming cost V 1 base and J 0 bases; bases outside gene matches: 5. The CDR3 is 17 residues long. DNA of the CDR3: TGTGCCAGCAGTTTAGGGGCTAGCGGGGGGTCCTCCTACGAGCAGTACTTC. Amino acid sequence: CASSLGASGGSSYEQYF.

In this sample, this clonotype turned up many times. The V gene is TRBV7-2, the J gene TRBJ1-5, with D maybe TRBD1 (5 bases). Germline values: CDR1 SGHTA, CDR2 FQGNSA. This CDR3 has 15 residues. Deletions cut 1 base from V and 4 bases from J, with 11 bases between. As DNA, the CDR3 is TGTGCCAGCAGCTTAGTACCGGGGGGAAATCAGCCCCAGCATTTT. Its translation is CASSLVPGGNQPQHF. The complete variable domain, with remaining parts taken from reference TRBV7-2 and TRBJ1-5, reads GAGVSQSPSNKVTEKGKDVELRCDPISGHTALYWYRQSLGQGLEFLIYFQGNSAPDKSGLPSDRFSAERTGGSVSTLTIQRTQQEDSAVYLCASSLVPGGNQPQHFGDGTRLSIL.

This clonotype was observed at least ten times. J is TRBJ2-3 and V is TRBV29-1; 12 bases line up with TRBD1. The CDR3 spans 14 residues. Germline CDR1 reads SQVTM; CDR2 reads ANQGSEA. J lost 6 bases, V lost 6 bases, and 7 bases had no gene match. The CDR3 region is CSVAGTGGLDTQYF. For the CDR3, the DNA is TGCAGCGTGGCCGGGACAGGGGGCCTCGATACGCAGTATTTT.

This clonotype was seen repeatedly, ten times or more. The gene calls are TRBV5-1 and TRBJ2-7; 10 nucleotides agree with TRBD2. Germline assignment: CDR1 SGHRS and CDR2 YFSETQ. The CDR3 spans 15 residues. The V gene end was trimmed by 6 bases and the J gene end by 3 bases; junction bases not matched to a gene: 9. CDR3 in amino acids: CASTYSGRAFYEQYF. In DNA form, the CDR3 reads TGCGCCAGCACCTACAGCGGGAGGGCCTTCTACGAGCAGTACTTC.

The sample holds a few counts of this clonotype. CDR3 loop: CSAPRRGRVHNEQFF. In DNA form, the CDR3 reads TGCAGTGCGCCTAGGCGAGGGAGGGTCCACAATGAGCAGTTCTTC. The chain combines TRBV20-1 with TRBJ2-1; 7 nucleotides agree with TRBD2. The CDR3 spans 15 residues. The V gene end was trimmed by 6 bases and the J gene end by 5 bases; junction bases not matched to a gene: 13. The germline CDR1 and CDR2 sequences are DFQATT and SNEGSKA (reference sequence).

There are many counts of this clonotype. The rearrangement joins TRBV7-2 to TRBJ1-2; TRBD1 agrees at 7 bases. Germline trimming cut 1 base from V and 6 bases from J; bases unmatched to any gene: 8. The V gene's germline CDR1 is SGHTA and CDR2 FQGNSA. The CDR3 is 15 residues long. The DNA for the CDR3 is TGTGCCAGCAGCTTAGATTCCGGGACAGAGAATGGCTACACCTTC. Amino acids: CASSLDSGTENGYTF.

In its sample, this clonotype was seen a few times. A read error is possible here, since a much larger clone lies one base away. The chain couples TRBV10-3 to TRBJ2-5; a possible D gene is TRBD1 (6 bases). Trimming shortened V by 10 bases and J by 2 bases, and 29 bases separated the two germline ends. CDR1 and CDR2 (germline): ENHRY, SYGVKD. CDR3 length: 18 residues. The CDR3 spells CATLNVEGGPVIQETQYF. The DNA for the CDR3 is TGTGCCACCCTAAACGTGGAAGGGGGACCGGTTATACAAGAGACCCAGTACTTC.

The table lists this clonotype with many counts. The chain couples TRBV6-1 to TRBJ2-7, with 10 nucleotides matching TRBD2. Germline V CDR1 and CDR2: MNHNS, SASEGT. The CDR3 contains 15 residues. Losses at the gene ends were 7 bases for V and 2 bases for J; bases not matched to a gene: 8. The CDR3 DNA reads as TGTGCCAGCAATCCGACTAGCGGGTTAACCTACGAGCAGTACTTC. Protein sequence: CASNPTSGLTYEQYF.

This chain links TRBV20-1 with TRBJ2-6; D perhaps matches TRBD1 (5 bases). CDR1 and CDR2 from the germline V gene are DFQATT and SNEGSKA (reference sequence). The CDR3 sequence is 16 residues long. V lost 6 bases, J lost 0 bases, and 15 bases lay in between. The CDR3 DNA follows: TGCAGTGCAACGTCCCAGGGCGTCTCTGGGGCCAACGTCCTGACTTTC. Residues: CSATSQGVSGANVLTF.

Ten or more counts support this clonotype. The genes are TRBV3-1 and TRBJ2-7; D is ambiguous. The length of the CDR3 is 11 residues. Trimming took off 6 bases at V and 6 bases at J, with 9 bases between the two ends. Germline lookup yields CDR1 LGHDT and CDR2 YNNKEL (reference sequence). The CDR3 protein is CASSEEGEQYF. CDR3 DNA: TGTGCCAGCAGTGAAGAAGGCGAGCAGTACTTC.

Many counts were recorded for this clonotype. The chain recombines TRBV5-6 with TRBJ1-3; no clear D gene. The V and J ends lost 0 bases and 5 bases respectively, with 9 bases between them. Germline values: CDR1 SGHDT, CDR2 YYEEEE. The CDR3 is made up of 14 amino acids. CDR3 in DNA: TGTGCCAGCAGCTTGGTGGAGATCCGAAACACCATATATTTT. This encodes CASSLVEIRNTIYF. The variable domain in full, completed from reference TRBV5-6 and TRBJ1-3, reads DAGVTQSPTHLIKTRGQQVTLRCSPKSGHDTVSWYQQALGQGPQFIFQYYEEEERQRGNFPDRFSGHQFPNYSSELNVNALLLGDSALYLCASSLVEIRNTIYFGEGSWLTVV.